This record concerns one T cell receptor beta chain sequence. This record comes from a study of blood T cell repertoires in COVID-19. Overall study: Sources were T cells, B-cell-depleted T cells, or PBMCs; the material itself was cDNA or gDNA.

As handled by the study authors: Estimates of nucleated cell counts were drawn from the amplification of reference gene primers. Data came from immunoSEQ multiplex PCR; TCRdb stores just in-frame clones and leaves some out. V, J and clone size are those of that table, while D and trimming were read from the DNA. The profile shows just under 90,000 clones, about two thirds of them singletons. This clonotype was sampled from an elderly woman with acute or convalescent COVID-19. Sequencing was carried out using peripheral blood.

Here the CDR3 DNA reads TGTGCCAGCAGGCCCACCTTGTGGAGTAGCAATCAGCCCCAGCATTTT. Encoded protein: CASRPTLWSSNQPQHF. V is TRBV2 and J is TRBJ1-5; D remains ambiguous. CDR1 is SNHLY, CDR2 FYNNEI, per germline. Trimming shortened V by 6 bases and J by 0 bases, and 15 bases separated the two germline ends. There are 16 residues in the CDR3.